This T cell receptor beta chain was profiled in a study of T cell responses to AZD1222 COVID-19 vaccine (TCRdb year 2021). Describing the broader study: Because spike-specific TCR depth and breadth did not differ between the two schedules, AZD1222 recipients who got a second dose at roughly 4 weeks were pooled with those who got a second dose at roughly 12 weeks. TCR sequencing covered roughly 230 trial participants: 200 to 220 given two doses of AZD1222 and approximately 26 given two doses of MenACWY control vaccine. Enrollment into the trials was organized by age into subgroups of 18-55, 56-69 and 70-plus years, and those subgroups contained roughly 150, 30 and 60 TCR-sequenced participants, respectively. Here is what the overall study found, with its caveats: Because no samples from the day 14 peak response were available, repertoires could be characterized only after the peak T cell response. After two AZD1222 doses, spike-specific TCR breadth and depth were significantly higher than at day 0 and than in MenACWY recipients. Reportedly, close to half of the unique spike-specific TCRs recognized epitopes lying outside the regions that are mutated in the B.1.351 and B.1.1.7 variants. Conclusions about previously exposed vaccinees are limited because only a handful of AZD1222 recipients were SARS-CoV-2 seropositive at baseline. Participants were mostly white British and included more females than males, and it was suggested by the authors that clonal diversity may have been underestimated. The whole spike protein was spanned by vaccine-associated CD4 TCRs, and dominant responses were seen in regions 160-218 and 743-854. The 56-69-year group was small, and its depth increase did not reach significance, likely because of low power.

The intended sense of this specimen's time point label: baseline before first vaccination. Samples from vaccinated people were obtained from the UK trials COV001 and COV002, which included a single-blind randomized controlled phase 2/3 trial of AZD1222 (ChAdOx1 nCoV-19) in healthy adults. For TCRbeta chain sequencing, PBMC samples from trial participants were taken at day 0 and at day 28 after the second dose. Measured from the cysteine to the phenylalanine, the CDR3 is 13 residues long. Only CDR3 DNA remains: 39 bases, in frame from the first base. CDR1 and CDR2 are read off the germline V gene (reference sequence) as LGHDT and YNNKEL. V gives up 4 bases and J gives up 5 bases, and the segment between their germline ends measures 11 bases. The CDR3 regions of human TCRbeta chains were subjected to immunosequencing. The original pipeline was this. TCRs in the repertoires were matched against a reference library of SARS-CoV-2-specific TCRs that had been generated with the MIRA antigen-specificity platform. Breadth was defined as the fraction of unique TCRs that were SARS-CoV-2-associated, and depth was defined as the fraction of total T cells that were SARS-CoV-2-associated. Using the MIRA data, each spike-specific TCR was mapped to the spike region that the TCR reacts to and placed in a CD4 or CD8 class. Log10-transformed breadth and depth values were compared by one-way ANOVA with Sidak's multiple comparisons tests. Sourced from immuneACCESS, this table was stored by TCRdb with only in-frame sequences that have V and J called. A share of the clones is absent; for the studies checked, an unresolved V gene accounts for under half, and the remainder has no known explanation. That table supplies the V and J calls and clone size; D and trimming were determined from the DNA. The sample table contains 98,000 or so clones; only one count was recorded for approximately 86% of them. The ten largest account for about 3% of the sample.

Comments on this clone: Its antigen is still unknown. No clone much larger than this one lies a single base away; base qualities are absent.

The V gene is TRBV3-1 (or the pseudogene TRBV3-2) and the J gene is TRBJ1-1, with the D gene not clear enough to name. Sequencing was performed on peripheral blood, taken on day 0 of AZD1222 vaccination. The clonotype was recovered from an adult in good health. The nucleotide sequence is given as TGTGCCAGCAGCCCTATAGGGAGGACTGAAGCTTTCTTT. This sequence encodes CASSPIGRTEAFF.